This TCR beta chain was documented in a study of identical twins. TCRdb redid the calling of the 5' RACE reads with MiXCR, one entry per CDR3 protein. The repertoire includes approximately 530,000 distinct CDR3 sequences, more than 20% of them detected once, and approximately 0.49% sits in the top ten. Study outcomes and limitations: Memory repertoires showed no such pattern, whereas abundant cord blood beta clonotypes carried fewer insertions.

Only healthy Caucasians were included as donors. Germline assignment: CDR1 DFQATT and CDR2 SNEGSKA (reference sequence). Trimming cost V 0 bases and J 10 bases, with 10 bases left between them. The CDR3 runs to 12 residues. This clonotype was seen a handful of times. Its antigen is unknown. These data also formed part of another study, on yellow fever vaccine responses in identical twins.

This receptor was obtained from a woman younger than 35 in good health. The chain carries TRBV20-1 and TRBJ2-1; D gene ambiguous. The specimen sequenced was CD4+ T cells sorted from blood. The CDR3, as DNA: TGCAGTGCTAGAGATCTGGCCACCGAGCAGTTCTTC. Amino acids: CSARDLATEQFF.